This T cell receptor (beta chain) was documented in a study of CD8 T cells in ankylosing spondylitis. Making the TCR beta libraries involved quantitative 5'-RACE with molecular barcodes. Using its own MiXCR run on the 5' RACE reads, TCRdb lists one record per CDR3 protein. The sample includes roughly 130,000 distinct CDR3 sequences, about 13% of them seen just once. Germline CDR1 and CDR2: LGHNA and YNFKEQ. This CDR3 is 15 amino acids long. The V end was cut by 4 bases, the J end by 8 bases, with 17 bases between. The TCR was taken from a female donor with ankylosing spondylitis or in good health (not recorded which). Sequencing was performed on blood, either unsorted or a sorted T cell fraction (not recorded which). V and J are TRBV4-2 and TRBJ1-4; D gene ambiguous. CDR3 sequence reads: CASSPGIDGREKLFF. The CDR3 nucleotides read TGTGCCAGCAGCCCAGGAATTGATGGAAGAGAAAAACTGTTTTTT.